The 13 T cell receptor beta chains below were found in one sample sequenced in a study of CD8 T cells in Susac syndrome. Random hexamers primed reverse transcription of roughly 0.5 to 1 ug RNA. A single record per CDR3 protein comes from TCRdb applying MiXCR to the immunoSEQ multiplex PCR reads. This table holds fewer than 70,000 distinct CDR3 sequences, 85% to 95% found once. Input material: CD8+ T cells from PBMCs. The receptors here all came from a human donor in good health.

The chain uses TRBV29-1 and TRBJ2-2, with D hard to call. The V gene's germline CDR1 is SQVTM and CDR2 ANQGSEA. The CDR3 has 14 residues. Between the trimmed V and J ends, which lost 1 base and 6 bases, there was a span of 12 bases. The CDR3 DNA sequence: TGCAGCGTTGAAGCTTCCGACGGCGCCGGGGAGCTGTTTTTT. Its translation: CSVEASDGAGELFF.

The rearrangement links TRBV13 to TRBJ2-7; 8 bases are a match to TRBD2. Germline loops: CDR1 PRHDT, CDR2 FYEKMQ (reference sequence). This CDR3 has 14 amino acids. J was trimmed by 5 bases and V by 5 bases; bases with no gene match: 8. The CDR3 DNA sequence: TGTGCCAGCAGCCTGTCGGGGGGGATCGACGAGCAGTACTTC. This codes for CASSLSGGIDEQYF.

This chain uses TRBV5-6 with TRBJ2-7, with D perhaps TRBD2 (6 bases). V dropped 0 bases and J dropped 1 base, with 11 bases sitting between them. The germline V gene encodes CDR1 SGHDT and CDR2 YYEEEE. The CDR3 sequence is 15 residues long. The CDR3 coding sequence is TGTGCCAGCAGCTTGGATGTGGGACTTTCCTACGAGCAGTACGTC. Its protein is CASSLDVGLSYEQYV.

V and J are TRBV30 and TRBJ2-7; possibly TRBD2 for D (5 bases). The V end lost 1 base, the J end lost 0 bases, and 10 bases lay between the germline ends. Germline V gives CDR1 GTSNPN, CDR2 SVGIG (reference sequence). CDR3 length equals 14 residues. CDR3 DNA sequence: TGTGCCTGGAGTGCTAGCTTCTTCTCCTACGAGCAGTACTTC. Protein sequence: CAWSASFFSYEQYF. Full variable domain (outside the CDR3, taken from reference TRBV30 and TRBJ2-7): SQTIHQWPATLVQPVGSPLSLECTVEGTSNPNLYWYRQAAGRGLQLLFYSVGIGQISSEVPQNLSASRPQDRQFILSSKKLLLSDSGFYLCAWSASFFSYEQYFGPGTRLTVT.

The gene calls are TRBV7-9 and TRBJ2-3, with 7 bases identical to TRBD1. V was clipped by 5 bases and J by 0 bases; unmatched bases: 14. Looked up from germline, CDR1 is SEHNR and CDR2 is FQNEAQ (reference sequence). This CDR3 spans 18 amino acids. The CDR3 nucleotides read TGTGCCAGCAGCCCAAGTATCACAGGGGTAAATAGCACAGATACGCAGTATTTT. Translated: CASSPSITGVNSTDTQYF. The full variable domain, with the rest looked up from reference TRBV7-9 and TRBJ2-3, is DTGVSQNPRHKITKRGQNVTFRCDPISEHNRLYWYRQTLGQGPEFLTYFQNEAQLEKSRLLSDRFSAERPKGSFSTLEIQRTEQGDSAMYLCASSPSITGVNSTDTQYFGPGTRLTVL.

A remark on this clonotype: One end of the junction does not line up with germline, which may come from a read error. V gene TRBV20-1 combines with J gene TRBJ2-1, with unresolved D. The germline V gene has CDR1 DFQATT and CDR2 SNEGSKA (reference sequence). The CDR3 is 10 residues long. The CDR3 here is CSARDYEQFF. The CDR3 DNA reads TGCAGTGCTCGAGATTATGAGCAGTTCTTC.

The chain carries TRBV20-1 and TRBJ2-7, with 8 nucleotides matching TRBD1. Germline-derived CDR1 and CDR2 are DFQATT and SNEGSKA (reference sequence). With 3 bases clipped from V and 0 bases from J, the junction kept 13 bases outside the gene matches. This CDR3 contains 17 residues. The CDR3: CSASPGRQGRNSYEQYV. The CDR3 DNA sequence: TGCAGTGCTAGCCCCGGGCGACAGGGGCGAAACTCCTACGAGCAGTACGTC.

This chain links TRBV5-1 with TRBJ2-7; no clear D. Deletions cut 3 bases from V and 0 bases from J, with 10 bases between. The CDR3 consists of 14 residues. CDR1 is SGHRS and CDR2 is YFSETQ in the germline V gene. In DNA, the CDR3 is TGCGCCAGCAGCTACCTTCACAGCTCCTACGAGCAGTACTTC. It encodes CASSYLHSSYEQYF.

The genes are TRBV6-5 and TRBJ1-2, with D unclear. Germline values: CDR1 MNHEY, CDR2 SVGAGI. The V gene lost 0 bases and the J gene lost 8 bases, with 13 bases spanning the gap. The CDR3 runs to 14 residues. In nucleotides, the CDR3 is TGTGCCAGCAGTTACTCGAAGGCCGCGGGGGGCTACACCTTC. Translating it yields CASSYSKAAGGYTF.

This clonotype is a singleton in its sample. The gene calls are TRBV5-1 and TRBJ2-2; possibly TRBD1 for D (6 bases). V gave up 2 bases and J gave up 5 bases, with 10 bases separating them. CDR1 SGHRS and CDR2 YFSETQ come from the germline V gene. This CDR3 region has 14 residues. The CDR3 DNA reads TGCGCCAGCAGCTTCACAGGGTTAACCGGGGAGCTGTTTTTT. This encodes CASSFTGLTGELFF.

V is TRBV5-4 and J is TRBJ2-5; 11 bases map to TRBD2. J lost 4 bases, V lost 4 bases, and 6 bases had no gene match. CDR1 is SGHNT, CDR2 YYREEE, per germline (reference sequence). The CDR3 contains 15 residues. The CDR3 coding sequence is TGTGCCAGCAGCGAGATGACTAGCGGGACAGAGACCCAGTACTTC. This gives the protein CASSEMTSGTETQYF.

The chain links TRBV15 to TRBJ1-2; D possibly corresponds to TRBD1 (6 bases). This CDR3 region has 14 residues. The ends were cut back, 3 bases at V and 4 bases at J, with 12 bases in the middle. Germline V lookup: CDR1 LNHNV, CDR2 YYDKDF (reference sequence). The CDR3 loop reads CATSSEGDSYGYTF. CDR3 in DNA: TGTGCCACCAGCAGTGAGGGGGACTCCTATGGCTACACCTTC.

This clonotype was counted a single time. The chain recombines TRBV4-3 with TRBJ2-3; D is possibly TRBD1 (5 bases). Trimming stripped 0 bases from V and 2 bases from J, with 18 bases between. This CDR3 is built from 18 residues. The germline gives CDR1 LGHNA, CDR2 YSLEER. The CDR3 coding sequence is TGCGCCAGCAGCCAAGATTGGTTGGGCAGGGCCCACACAGATACGCAGTATTTT. Amino acid sequence: CASSQDWLGRAHTDTQYF.